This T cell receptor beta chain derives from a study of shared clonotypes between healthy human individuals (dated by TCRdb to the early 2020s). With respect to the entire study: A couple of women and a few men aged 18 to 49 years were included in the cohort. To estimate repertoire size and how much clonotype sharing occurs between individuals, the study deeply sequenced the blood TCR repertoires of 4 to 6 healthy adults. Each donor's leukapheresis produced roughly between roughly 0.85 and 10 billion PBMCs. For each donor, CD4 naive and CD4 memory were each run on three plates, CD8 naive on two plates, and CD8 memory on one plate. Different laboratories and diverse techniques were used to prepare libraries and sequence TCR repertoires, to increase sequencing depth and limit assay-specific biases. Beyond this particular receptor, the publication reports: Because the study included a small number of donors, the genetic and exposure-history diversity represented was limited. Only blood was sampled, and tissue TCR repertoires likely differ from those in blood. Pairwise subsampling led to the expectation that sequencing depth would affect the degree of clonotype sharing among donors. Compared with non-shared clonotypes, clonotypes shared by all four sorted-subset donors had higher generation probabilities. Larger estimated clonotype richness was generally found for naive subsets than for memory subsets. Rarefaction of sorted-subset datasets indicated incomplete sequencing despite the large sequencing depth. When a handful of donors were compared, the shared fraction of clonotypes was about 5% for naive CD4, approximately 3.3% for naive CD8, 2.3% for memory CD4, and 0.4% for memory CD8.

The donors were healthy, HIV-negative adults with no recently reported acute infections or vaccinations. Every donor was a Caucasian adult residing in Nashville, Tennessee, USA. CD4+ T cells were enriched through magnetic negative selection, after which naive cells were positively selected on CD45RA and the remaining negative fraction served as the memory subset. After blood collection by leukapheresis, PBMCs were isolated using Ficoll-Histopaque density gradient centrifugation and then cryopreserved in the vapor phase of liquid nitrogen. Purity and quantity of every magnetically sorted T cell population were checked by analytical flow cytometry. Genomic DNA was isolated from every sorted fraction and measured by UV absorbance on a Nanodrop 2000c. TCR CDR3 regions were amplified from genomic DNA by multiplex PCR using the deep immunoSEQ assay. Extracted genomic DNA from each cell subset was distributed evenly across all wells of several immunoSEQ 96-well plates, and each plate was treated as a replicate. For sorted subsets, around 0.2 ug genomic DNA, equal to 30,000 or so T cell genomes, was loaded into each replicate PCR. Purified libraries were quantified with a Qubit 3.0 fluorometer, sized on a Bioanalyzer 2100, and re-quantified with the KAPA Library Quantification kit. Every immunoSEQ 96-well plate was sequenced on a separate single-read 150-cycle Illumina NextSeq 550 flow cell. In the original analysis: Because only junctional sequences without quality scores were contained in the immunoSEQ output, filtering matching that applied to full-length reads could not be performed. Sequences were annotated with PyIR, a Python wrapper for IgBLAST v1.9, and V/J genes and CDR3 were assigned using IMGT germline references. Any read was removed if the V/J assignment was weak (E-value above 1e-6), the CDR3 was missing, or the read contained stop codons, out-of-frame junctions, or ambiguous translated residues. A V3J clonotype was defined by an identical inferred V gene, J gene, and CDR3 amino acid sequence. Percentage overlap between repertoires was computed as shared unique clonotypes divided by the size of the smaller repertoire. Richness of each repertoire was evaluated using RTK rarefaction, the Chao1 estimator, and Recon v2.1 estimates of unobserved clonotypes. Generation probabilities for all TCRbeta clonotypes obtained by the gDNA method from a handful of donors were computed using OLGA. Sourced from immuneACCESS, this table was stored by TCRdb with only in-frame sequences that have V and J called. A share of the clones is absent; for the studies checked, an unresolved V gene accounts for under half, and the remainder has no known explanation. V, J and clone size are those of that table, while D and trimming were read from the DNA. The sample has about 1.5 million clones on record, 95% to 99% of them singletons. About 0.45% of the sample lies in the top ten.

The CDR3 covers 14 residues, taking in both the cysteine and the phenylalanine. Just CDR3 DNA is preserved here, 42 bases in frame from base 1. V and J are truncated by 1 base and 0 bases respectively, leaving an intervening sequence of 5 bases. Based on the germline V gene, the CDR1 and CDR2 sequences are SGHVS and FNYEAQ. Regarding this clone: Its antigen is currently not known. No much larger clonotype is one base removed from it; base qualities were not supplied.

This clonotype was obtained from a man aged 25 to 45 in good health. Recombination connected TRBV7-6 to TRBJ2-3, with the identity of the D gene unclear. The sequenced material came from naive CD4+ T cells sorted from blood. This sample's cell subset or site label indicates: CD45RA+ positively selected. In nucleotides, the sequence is TGTGCCAGCAGCTTAGTTTTTAGCACAGATACGCAGTATTTT. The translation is CASSLVFSTDTQYF.